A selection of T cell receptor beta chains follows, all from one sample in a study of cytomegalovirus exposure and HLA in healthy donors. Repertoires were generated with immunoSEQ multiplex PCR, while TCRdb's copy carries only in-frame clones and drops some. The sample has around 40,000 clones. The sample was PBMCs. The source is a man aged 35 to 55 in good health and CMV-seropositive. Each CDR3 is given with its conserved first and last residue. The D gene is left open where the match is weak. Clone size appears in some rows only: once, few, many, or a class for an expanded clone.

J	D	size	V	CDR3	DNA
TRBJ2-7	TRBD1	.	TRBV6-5	CASSYSDRGYEQYF	TGTGCCAGCAGTTACTCGGACAGGGGCTACGAGCAGTACTTC
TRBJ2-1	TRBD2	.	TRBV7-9	CASSQRDEQFF	TGTGCCAGTTCTCAGCGGGACGAGCAGTTCTTC
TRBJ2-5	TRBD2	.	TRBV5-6	CASGEHGRTETQYF	TGTGCCAGCGGTGAACACGGGAGGACGGAGACCCAGTACTTC
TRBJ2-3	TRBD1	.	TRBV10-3	CAIRALAANRGSTDTQYF	TGTGCCATCAGGGCCTTAGCAGCCAACAGGGGAAGCACAGATACGCAGTATTTT
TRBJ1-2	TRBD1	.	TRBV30	CAWSPGTGSGGFNYGYTF	TGTGCCTGGAGTCCCGGGACAGGATCAGGGGGGTTTAACTATGGCTACACCTTC
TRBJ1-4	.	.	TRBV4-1	CASSQETRPGEKLFF	TGCGCCAGCAGCCAAGAGACCCGGCCGGGTGAAAAACTGTTTTTT
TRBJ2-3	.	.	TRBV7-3	CASTPPRQTSTDTQYF	TGTGCCAGCACCCCCCCGAGGCAGACTAGCACAGATACGCAGTATTTT
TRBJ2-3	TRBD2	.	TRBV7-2	CASSLGWPSGPVKGQYF	TGTGCCAGCAGCTTAGGATGGCCTAGCGGGCCCGTCAAAGGGCAGTATTTT
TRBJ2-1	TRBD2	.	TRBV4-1	CASSQDRTSGRMEQFF	TGCGCCAGCAGCCAAGATAGGACTAGCGGGCGAATGGAGCAGTTCTTC
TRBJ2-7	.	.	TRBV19	CASSQDPGRAYEQYF	TGTGCCAGTAGCCAAGATCCCGGGAGAGCCTACGAGCAGTACTTC
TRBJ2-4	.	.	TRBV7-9	CASSLDSLAKNIQYF	TGTGCCAGCAGCTTAGACAGTCTAGCCAAAAACATTCAGTACTTC
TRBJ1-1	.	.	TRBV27	CASSLNVGGRSTEAFF	TGTGCCAGCAGTTTAAATGTAGGGGGAAGGAGCACTGAAGCTTTCTTT
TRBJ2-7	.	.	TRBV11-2	CASSLAMGQGPEQYF	TGTGCCAGCAGCTTAGCGATGGGCCAGGGCCCCGAGCAGTACTTC
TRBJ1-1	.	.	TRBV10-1	CASSGRGTEAFF	TGCGCCAGCAGTGGAAGAGGTACTGAAGCTTTCTTT
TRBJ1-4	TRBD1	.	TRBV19	CASTGQGTATNEKLFF	TGTGCCAGCACTGGACAGGGGACTGCAACTAATGAAAAACTGTTTTTT
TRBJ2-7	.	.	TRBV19	CASSIASGFEQYF	TGTGCCAGTAGTATAGCCTCCGGGTTCGAGCAGTACTTC
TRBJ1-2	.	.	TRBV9	CASSVGQSDRGYTF	TGTGCCAGCAGCGTAGGACAGTCTGATCGTGGCTACACCTTC
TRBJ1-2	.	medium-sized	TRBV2	CASSLLAGYTF	TGTGCCAGCAGCCTGCTGGCTGGCTACACCTTC
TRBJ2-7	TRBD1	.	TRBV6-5	CASSYPDRTYEQYF	TGTGCCAGCAGTTATCCGGACAGGACCTACGAGCAGTACTTC
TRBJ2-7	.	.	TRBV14	CASSGSGSEQYF	TGTGCCAGCAGCGGAAGCGGGTCCGAGCAGTACTTC
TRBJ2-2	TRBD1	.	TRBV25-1	CASSEPLGQGAAGELFF	TGTGCCAGCAGTGAACCCCTCGGACAGGGGGCCGCCGGGGAGCTGTTTTTT
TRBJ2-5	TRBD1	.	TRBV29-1	CSAGQGSGETQYF	TGCAGCGCAGGACAGGGGAGCGGGGAGACCCAGTACTTC
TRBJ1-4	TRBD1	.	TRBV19	CASSIAGGQGEKLFF	TGTGCCAGTAGTATAGCAGGGGGCCAAGGTGAAAAACTGTTTTTT
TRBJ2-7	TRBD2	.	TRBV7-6	CASSRTGGSNEQYF	TGTGCCAGCAGCAGAACCGGGGGGTCCAACGAGCAGTACTTC
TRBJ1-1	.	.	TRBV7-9	CASRPTGSGTEAFF	TGTGCCAGCAGACCAACAGGGTCGGGAACTGAAGCTTTCTTT
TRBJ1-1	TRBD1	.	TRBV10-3	CAISESPDRRAFF	TGTGCCATCAGTGAGTCCCCGGACAGGAGGGCTTTCTTT
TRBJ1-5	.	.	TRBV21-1	CAPREGGHSNQPQHF	TGTGCCCCCCGGGAAGGGGGCCATAGCAATCAGCCCCAGCATTTT
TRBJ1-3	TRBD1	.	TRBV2	CASSLQGGGGNTIYF	TGTGCCAGCAGTCTTCAGGGGGGAGGTGGAAACACCATATATTTT
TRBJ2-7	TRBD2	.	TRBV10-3	CATSGREGLEQYF	TGTGCCACCAGTGGCAGGGAGGGGCTCGAGCAGTACTTC
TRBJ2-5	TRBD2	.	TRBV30	CALERGLWETQYF	TGTGCCCTCGAGCGGGGGCTATGGGAGACCCAGTACTTC
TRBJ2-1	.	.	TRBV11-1	CASSPSGGSSYNEQFF	TGTGCCAGCAGCCCCTCTGGCGGAAGCTCCTACAATGAGCAGTTCTTC
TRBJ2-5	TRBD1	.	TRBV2	CASSLGTEEETQYF	TGTGCCAGCAGTCTCGGGACAGAAGAAGAGACCCAGTACTTC
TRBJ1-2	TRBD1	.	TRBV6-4	CASSDSSRTGFYGYTF	TGTGCCAGCAGTGACTCGAGTCGGACAGGGTTTTATGGCTACACCTTC
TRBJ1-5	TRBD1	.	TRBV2	CASRGTGEEQPQHF	TGTGCCAGCCGCGGGACAGGGGAGGAGCAGCCCCAGCATTTT
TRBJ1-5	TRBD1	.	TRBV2	CASRRTGSSNQPQHF	TGTGCCAGTCGTCGGACAGGTTCGAGCAATCAGCCCCAGCATTTT
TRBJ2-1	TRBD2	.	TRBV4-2	CASSRSGLAGGGSYNEQFF	TGTGCCAGCAGCCGATCAGGGCTAGCGGGAGGTGGCTCCTACAATGAGCAGTTCTTC
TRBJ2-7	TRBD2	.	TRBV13	CASSSVAGGYEQYF	TGTGCCAGCAGCTCCGTAGCGGGGGGCTACGAGCAGTACTTC